One and the same sample provided the 16 T cell receptor beta chains below, sequenced in a study of cytomegalovirus exposure and HLA in healthy donors. A multiplex PCR was run with 60 Vbeta primers and 13 Jbeta primers. TCRdb's copy holds only in-frame clones and misses some; the assay was immunoSEQ multiplex PCR. In the table there are some 140,000 clones, roughly three quarters of which are singletons. The sample consisted of PBMCs. The receptors stem from a man aged 25-40 years in good health and CMV-seronegative.

This chain uses TRBV6-5 with TRBJ2-2; TRBD2 is a possible D gene (6 bases). CDR1 MNHEY and CDR2 SVGAGI come from the germline V gene. Trimming took off 6 bases at V and 2 bases at J, with 13 bases between the two ends. This CDR3 region has 15 residues. As DNA, the CDR3 is TGTGCCAGCAGGGTACTAGGGACTAACACCGGGGAGCTGTTTTTT. The encoded protein is CASRVLGTNTGELFF.

This clone was found a few times. V and J are TRBV19 and TRBJ2-3; 8 bases are a match to TRBD1. The junction had 8 bases not matched to a gene; V was cut back by 0 bases and J by 0 bases. Germline lookup yields CDR1 LNHDA and CDR2 SQIVND (reference sequence). This CDR3 contains 18 residues. The CDR3 region has the DNA TGTGCCAGTAGTATAGAAGCGTATCGGGACAGGAGCACAGATACGCAGTATTTT. Its translation is CASSIEAYRDRSTDTQYF.

The chain recombines TRBV5-1 with TRBJ2-7, with 8 bases fitting TRBD1. V lost 0 bases, J lost 2 bases, and 4 bases stayed unmatched. There are 15 residues in the CDR3. CDR1 is SGHRS and CDR2 is YFSETQ in the germline V gene. In DNA form, the CDR3 reads TGCGCCAGCAGCTTGGGGGGACAGGTCGCCTACGAGCAGTACTTC. Protein product: CASSLGGQVAYEQYF.

CDR3 DNA sequence: TGTGCCAGTAGGATACAGGGAATCGGGGAGCTGTTTTTT. This sequence encodes CASRIQGIGELFF. The J gene is TRBJ2-2, the V gene TRBV19, with D perhaps matching TRBD1 (6 bases). The V end lost 6 bases, the J end lost 7 bases, and 12 bases lay between the germline ends. CDR3 length equals 13 residues. The germline V gene has CDR1 LNHDA and CDR2 SQIVND (reference sequence).

The chain recombines TRBV6-6 with TRBJ2-7; TRBD2 might be the D (7 bases). Germline CDR1 MNHNY, CDR2 SVGAGI (reference sequence). This CDR3 comprises 15 residues. The V end lost 0 bases, the J end lost 5 bases, and 14 bases lay between the germline ends. The CDR3: CASSYSGGGGHEQYF. In DNA, the CDR3 is TGTGCCAGCAGTTACTCGGGGGGAGGGGGGCACGAGCAGTACTTC.

This chain joins TRBV2 and TRBJ2-2, with 9 bases aligning to TRBD2. The CDR3 is 14 residues long. Germline V gives CDR1 SNHLY, CDR2 FYNNEI. V was pared by 2 bases and J by 5 bases, with 0 bases of the junction left unmatched. The CDR3: CASSESGGTGELFF. The CDR3 nucleotides are TGTGCCAGCAGTGAAAGCGGGGGGACCGGGGAGCTGTTTTTT.

The rearrangement joins TRBV19 to TRBJ2-5; 8 nucleotides line up with TRBD1. Germline V CDR1 and CDR2: LNHDA, SQIVND (reference sequence). Germline trimming cut 7 bases from V and 5 bases from J; bases unmatched to any gene: 9. CDR3 length: 14 residues. The CDR3 is CASKRQGAWETQYF. CDR3 sequence (DNA): TGTGCCAGTAAGAGGCAGGGGGCATGGGAGACCCAGTACTTC.

This clone has only one observation. The chain combines TRBV6-5 with TRBJ2-7, with 8 positions matching TRBD2. V dropped 6 bases and J dropped 6; count of bases not matched to a gene: 13. This CDR3 is built from 15 residues. Germline CDR1 MNHEY, CDR2 SVGAGI. The CDR3 DNA is TGTGCCAGCAGCATGTCTAGCGGGCCCCCGCGCGAGCAGTACTTC. This gives the protein CASSMSSGPPREQYF.

This rearrangement joins TRBV4-2 to TRBJ2-3; 11 bases are a match to TRBD2. The CDR3 contains 17 residues. Germline values: CDR1 LGHNA, CDR2 YNFKEQ. V gave up 1 base and J gave up 4 bases; unmatched junction bases: 7. The CDR3 DNA follows: TGTGCCAGCAGCCAAGGGGGCCTAGCGGGAGGAGCAGATACGCAGTATTTT. This sequence encodes CASSQGGLAGGADTQYF.

V usage is TRBV2 and J usage is TRBJ2-6; tentatively, D is TRBD2 (6 bases). Trimming removed 5 bases from V and 1 base from J, with 12 bases in between. The germline V gene has CDR1 SNHLY and CDR2 FYNNEI. The CDR3 length is 16 residues. The CDR3 reads CASSNGAGSGANVLTF. In DNA, the CDR3 is TGTGCCAGCAGTAACGGGGCGGGATCTGGGGCCAACGTCCTGACTTTC.

This clone was observed a single time. This rearrangement joins TRBV15 to TRBJ1-4, with 7 bases identical to TRBD1. The germline V gene has CDR1 LNHNV and CDR2 YYDKDF (reference sequence). The CDR3 covers 16 residues. J lost 8 bases, V lost 1 base, and 10 bases had no gene match. The CDR3 sequence: CATSRGGGTGEEKLFF. The CDR3, as DNA: TGTGCCACCAGCAGAGGAGGGGGAACAGGGGAGGAAAAACTGTTTTTT.

The chain recombines TRBV2 with TRBJ2-7; TRBD2 is a possible D gene (5 bases). This CDR3 spans 13 amino acids. Trimming took off 4 bases at V and 3 bases at J, with 10 bases between the two ends. Germline V gene sequence: CDR1 SNHLY, CDR2 FYNNEI. For the CDR3, the DNA is TGTGCCAGCAGTGTGAGGGTGGACTACGAGCAGTACTTC. This encodes CASSVRVDYEQYF.

This clone was detected a few times. The chain has TRBV27 and TRBJ2-5; D remains ambiguous. The germline gives CDR1 MNHEY, CDR2 SMNVEV (reference sequence). The ends were cut back, 3 bases at V and 0 bases at J, with 5 bases in the middle. There are 13 residues in the CDR3. CDR3 DNA sequence: TGTGCCAGCAGTTTCAGGAACCAAGAGACCCAGTACTTC. Amino acid sequence: CASSFRNQETQYF.

The chain links TRBV5-1 to TRBJ1-1, with D unresolved. This CDR3 is built from 14 residues. From germline, CDR1 is SGHRS and CDR2 YFSETQ. The V and J ends lost 1 base and 1 base respectively, with 8 bases between them. CDR3 DNA sequence: TGCGCCAGCAGCTTGAGGAGTGGGAACACTGAAGCTTTCTTT. Protein: CASSLRSGNTEAFF.

V gene TRBV30 combines with J gene TRBJ1-1; D not certain. Deletions cut 4 bases from V and 0 bases from J, with 9 bases between. The germline V gene encodes CDR1 GTSNPN and CDR2 SVGIG (reference sequence). This CDR3 spans 13 amino acids. The CDR3 nucleotides are TGTGCCTGGACCGCAGTCATGAACACTGAAGCTTTCTTT. It encodes CAWTAVMNTEAFF.

This clone was counted a few times. V gene TRBV7-8 combines with J gene TRBJ2-1; TRBD2 aligns across 11 bases. The germline V gene encodes CDR1 SGHVS and CDR2 FQNEAQ. The V gene end was trimmed by 5 bases and the J gene end by 3 bases; junction bases not matched to a gene: 6. The CDR3 has 16 residues. In DNA, the CDR3 is TGTGCCAGCAGCCGCCGACTAGCGGGAATCTACAATGAGCAGTTCTTC. Translation: CASSRRLAGIYNEQFF.